The 16 T cell receptor beta chains below come from one sample, sequenced in a study of Graves' ophthalmopathy and Graves' hyperthyroidism. For repertoire sequencing, the TCR beta CDR3 regions were amplified from RNA transcripts. First-round RT-PCR with HTBI primers preceded a second-round multiplex PCR. In TCRdb, the multiplex PCR reads were re-called with MiXCR into one record per CDR3 protein. Among 650,000 to 800,000 distinct CDR3 sequences, 35% to 45% were seen once, and the ten largest hold over 2.5%. What was sequenced was peripheral blood. These receptors came from an adult man with Graves' ophthalmopathy.

This clonotype came up many times. This chain connects TRBV2 to TRBJ1-6; TRBD1 matches at 7 bases. J gave up 9 bases and V 6 bases, and 8 bases lay outside the gene matches. The CDR3 length is 14 residues. From germline, CDR1 is SNHLY and CDR2 FYNNEI. The CDR3 loop is CASRPQGRISPLHF. The CDR3 region has the DNA TGTGCCAGCAGACCACAGGGGAGAATTTCACCCCTCCACTTT.

This clonotype was found many times. V is TRBV7-7 and J is TRBJ2-2; D is uncertain. Trimming took 6 bases from V and 1 from J, leaving 9 bases between them. Germline V gene data show CDR1 as SSHAT and CDR2 as FNYEAQ (reference sequence). The CDR3 is made up of 14 amino acids. The CDR3 protein is CASSHTENTGELFF. CDR3 DNA: TGTGCCAGCAGTCATACCGAGAACACCGGGGAGCTGTTTTTT.

Worth noting for this clonotype: The final CDR3 position lacks the conserved phenylalanine or tryptophan, pointing to a likely read error. CDR3 sequence: CASSFGSSYEQYT. The CDR3 DNA reads as TGTGCCAGCAGCTTTGGCAGCTCCTACGAGCAGTACACA. The rearrangement links TRBV19 to TRBJ2-7; the D is unclear. Trimming took 9 bases from V and 0 from J, leaving 12 bases between them. The CDR3 runs 13 residues. Germline V CDR1 and CDR2: LNHDA, SQIVND (reference sequence).

In this sample, this clonotype turned up many times. The J gene is TRBJ2-5, the V gene TRBV12-3 or TRBV12-4; TRBD1 aligns across 7 bases. With V trimmed by 4 bases and J by 0 bases, 8 bases remained unmatched. The CDR3 has 16 amino acids. The DNA of the CDR3 is TGTGCCAGCAGTTCTTTCGGGACAGACGACCAAGAGACCCAGTACTTC. It yields the protein CASSSFGTDDQETQYF.

At least ten counts were recorded for this clonotype. The chain is built from TRBV7-2 and TRBJ2-2; 9 bases map to TRBD2. Germline CDR1 and CDR2: SGHTA and FQGNSA. The V segment lost 3 bases and the J segment 7 bases; nucleotides outside the gene matches: 6. The CDR3 covers 15 residues. The CDR3 DNA reads as TGTGCCAGCAGCTTTACCGGGACTAGCAACGGGGAGCTGTTTTTT. It is translated as CASSFTGTSNGELFF.

V and J are TRBV2 and TRBJ2-5, with TRBD2 matching over 11 bases. Per the germline V gene, CDR1 is SNHLY and CDR2 is FYNNEI. CDR3 length: 15 amino acids. The V and J ends lost 6 bases and 2 bases, in that order; junction bases with no gene match: 5. Here the CDR3 reads CASSGTSGLQETQYF. CDR3 bases: TGTGCCAGCAGCGGGACTAGCGGATTACAAGAGACCCAGTACTTC.

This clonotype was seen at least ten times. The chain recombines TRBV25-1 with TRBJ1-3, with D maybe TRBD1 (5 bases). V shed 2 bases and J shed 0 bases, with 11 bases lying between them. Germline lookup yields CDR1 MGHDK and CDR2 SYGVNS. CDR3 length equals 16 residues. As DNA, the CDR3 is TGTGCCAGCAGTGAACTAGACAGTTTCTCTGGAAACACCATATATTTT. This sequence encodes CASSELDSFSGNTIYF.

This clonotype was seen ten or more times. The rearrangement links TRBV6-1 to TRBJ1-5, with 8 bases fitting TRBD1. The CDR3 is made up of 16 amino acids. Germline CDR1 MNHNS, CDR2 SASEGT. V lost 2 bases to trimming and J lost 2 bases; unmatched junction nucleotides: 5. This chain's CDR3 is CASSEFPGQGNQPQHF. The CDR3 DNA is TGTGCCAGCAGTGAATTCCCGGGACAGGGCAATCAGCCCCAGCATTTT.

The chain uses TRBV9 and TRBJ1-2, with TRBD1 as a possible D gene (6 bases). Germline V gene lookup returns CDR1 SGDLS and CDR2 YYNGEE. The CDR3 is made up of 17 amino acids. V lost 7 bases and J lost 0, with 22 bases in between. The chain's CDR3 is CASSPSGGDTANYGYTF. The CDR3 coding sequence is TGTGCCAGCTCACCATCAGGTGGGGACACAGCTAACTATGGCTACACCTTC.

Points on this clonotype: At one end the junction does not follow the germline gene, possibly because of a read error. This chain uses TRBV7-6 with TRBJ2-5; maybe TRBD1 (6 bases). This CDR3 region has 15 residues. Looked up from germline, CDR1 is SGHVS and CDR2 is FNYEAQ. CDR3 coding DNA: TGTGCCAGCAGCCAAGATGGCAGGGGAAAAGAGACCCAGAACTTC. Its translation is CASSQDGRGKETQNF. The whole variable domain, filled in from reference TRBV7-6 and TRBJ2-5, reads GAGVSQSPRYKVTKRGQDVALRCDPISGHVSLYWYRQALGQGPEFLTYFNYEAQQDKSGLPNDRFSAERPEGSISTLTIQRTEQRDSAMYRCASSQDGRGKETQNFGPGTRLLVL.

As to this clonotype: A much bigger clone sits one base away, suggesting this may be a read error. The chain links TRBV2 to TRBJ2-2, with D possibly being TRBD1 or TRBD2 (5 bases each). Trimming removed 3 bases at V and 5 bases at J, with 16 bases between. Germline V CDR1 and CDR2: SNHLY, FYNNEI. The length of the CDR3 is 16 residues. CDR3 coding DNA: TGTGCCAGCAGTGAGGGGCTTCCCGGGGTTACCGGGGAGCTGTTTTTT. It encodes CASSEGLPGVTGELFF. Full variable domain (rest looked up from reference TRBV2 and TRBJ2-2): EPEVTQTPSHQVTQMGQEVILRCVPISNHLYFYWYRQILGQKVEFLVSFYNNEISEKSEIFDDQFSVERPDGSNFTLKIRSTKLEDSAMYFCASSEGLPGVTGELFFGEGSRLTVL.

This clonotype occurred many times. The chain has TRBV4-3 and TRBJ2-7, with D perhaps being TRBD1 or TRBD2 (5 bases each). V lost 0 bases, J lost 5 bases, and 14 bases lay in between. This CDR3 spans 15 amino acids. CDR1 is LGHNA and CDR2 is YSLEER in the germline V gene. The CDR3 loop is CASSQDTGQYNEQYF. CDR3 nucleotides: TGCGCCAGCAGCCAAGATACGGGGCAGTACAACGAGCAGTACTTC.

In its sample, this clonotype was seen many times. V gene TRBV25-1 combines with J gene TRBJ2-2, with D possibly TRBD1 on 5 matching bases. CDR3 size: 15 residues. V lost 7 bases and J lost 4, with 16 bases in between. CDR1 is MGHDK and CDR2 is SYGVNS in the germline V gene. The CDR3 nucleotides are TGTGCCAGCACACCGACCAGGGCGAGCACCGGGGAGCTGTTTTTT. It specifies CASTPTRASTGELFF.

This chain uses TRBV29-1 with TRBJ1-2, with TRBD1 identical over 7 bases. Germline V gene data show CDR1 as SQVTM and CDR2 as ANQGSEA. Germline trimming cut 2 bases from V and 3 bases from J; bases unmatched to any gene: 0. The CDR3 sequence is 12 residues long. Written as DNA, the CDR3 is TGCAGCGTTGAACAGGGGGACTATGGCTACACCTTC. It encodes CSVEQGDYGYTF.

This clonotype turned up a few times. This chain joins TRBV27 and TRBJ2-2; D gene ambiguous. V lost 2 bases and J 1 base, leaving 2 bases between the germline ends. There are 13 residues in the CDR3. CDR1 MNHEY and CDR2 SMNVEV come from the germline V gene (reference sequence). This CDR3 reads CASSLRNTGELFF. CDR3 DNA: TGTGCCAGCAGTTTAAGGAACACCGGGGAGCTGTTTTTT.

This rearrangement joins TRBV11-2 to TRBJ2-7; D is possibly TRBD1 (6 bases). V was clipped by 1 base and J by 2 bases, with 9 bases between them. CDR1 is SGHAT and CDR2 is FQNNGV in the germline V gene. The CDR3 contains 14 residues. The CDR3 protein is CASSLARGAYEQYF. CDR3 DNA sequence: TGTGCCAGCAGCTTAGCCAGGGGCGCCTACGAGCAGTACTTC.